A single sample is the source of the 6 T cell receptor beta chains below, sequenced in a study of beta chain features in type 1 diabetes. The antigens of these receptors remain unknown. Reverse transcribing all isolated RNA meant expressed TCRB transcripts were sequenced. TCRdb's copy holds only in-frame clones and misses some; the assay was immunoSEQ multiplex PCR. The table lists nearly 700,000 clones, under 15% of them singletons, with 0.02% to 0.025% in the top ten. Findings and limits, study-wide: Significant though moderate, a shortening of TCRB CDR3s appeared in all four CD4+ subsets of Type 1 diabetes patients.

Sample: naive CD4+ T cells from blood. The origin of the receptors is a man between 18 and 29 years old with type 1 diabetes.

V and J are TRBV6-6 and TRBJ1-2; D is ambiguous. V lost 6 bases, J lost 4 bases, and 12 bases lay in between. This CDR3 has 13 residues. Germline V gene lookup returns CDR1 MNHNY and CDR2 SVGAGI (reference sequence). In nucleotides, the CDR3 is TGTGCCAGCAGGGAAACGGATAGCTATGGCTACACCTTC. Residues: CASRETDSYGYTF.

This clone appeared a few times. Here the CDR3 DNA reads TGTGCCAGCAGTTCGGCCCAAGGACCCTACGAGCAGTACTTC. It specifies CASSSAQGPYEQYF. The V and J genes are TRBV28 and TRBJ2-7, with D unclear. Between the trimmed V and J ends, which lost 4 bases and 2 bases, there was a span of 12 bases. From germline, CDR1 is MDHEN and CDR2 SYDVKM. This CDR3 contains 14 residues.

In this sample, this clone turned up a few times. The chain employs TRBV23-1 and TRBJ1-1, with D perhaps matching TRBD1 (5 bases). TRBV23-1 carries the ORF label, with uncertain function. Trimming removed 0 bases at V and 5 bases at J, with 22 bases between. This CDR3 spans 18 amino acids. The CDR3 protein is CASSQSGPLQGVETEAFF. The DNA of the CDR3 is TGCGCCAGCAGTCAATCCGGGCCCCTTCAGGGAGTTGAGACTGAAGCTTTCTTT.

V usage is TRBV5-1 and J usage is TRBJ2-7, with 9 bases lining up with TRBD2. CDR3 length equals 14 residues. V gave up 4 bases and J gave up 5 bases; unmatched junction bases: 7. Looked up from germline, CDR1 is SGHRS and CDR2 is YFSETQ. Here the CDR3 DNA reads TGCGCCAGCAGCCCCCGGACTAGCGTCGACGAGCAGTACTTC. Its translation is CASSPRTSVDEQYF. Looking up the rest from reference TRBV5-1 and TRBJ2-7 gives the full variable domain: KAGVTQTPRYLIKTRGQQVTLSCSPISGHRSVSWYQQTPGQGLQFLFEYFSETQRNKGNFPGRFSGRQFSNSRSEMNVSTLELGDSALYLCASSPRTSVDEQYFGPGTRLTVT.

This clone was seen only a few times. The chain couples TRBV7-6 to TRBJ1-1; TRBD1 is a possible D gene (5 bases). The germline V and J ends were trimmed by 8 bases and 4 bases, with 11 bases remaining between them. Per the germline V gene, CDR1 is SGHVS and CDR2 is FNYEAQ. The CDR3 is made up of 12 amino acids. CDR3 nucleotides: TGTGCCAGCCGGGGCCAGGGCACTGAAGCTTTCTTT. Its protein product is CASRGQGTEAFF.

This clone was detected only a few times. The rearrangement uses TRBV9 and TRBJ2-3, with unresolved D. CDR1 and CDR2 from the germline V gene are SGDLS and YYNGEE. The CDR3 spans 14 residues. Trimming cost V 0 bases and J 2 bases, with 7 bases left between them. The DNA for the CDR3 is TGTGCCAGCAGCGTAGGTACAGTCACAGATACGCAGTATTTT. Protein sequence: CASSVGTVTDTQYF.